What follows are 12 T cell receptor beta chains derived from one specimen sequenced in a study of regulatory T cells in long-lasting Graves disease. Relying on iRepertoire HTBI primers and Arm-PCR of CDR3 regions, the team built TCR beta libraries. TCRdb re-called the multiplex PCR reads through MiXCR, storing one row per CDR3 protein. The data show about 450,000 distinct CDR3 sequences, with roughly 15% seen just once and approximately 19% held by the top ten. As to time point: newly diagnosed GD, antithyroid drugs for less than 3 months. Extracted RNA from PBMCs served as the source of the TCR library. Separately, the same data were catalogued under a study of T cells in Graves' hyperthyroidism and ophthalmopathy.

The sequenced sample was peripheral blood mononuclear cells (PBMCs), obtained at new diagnosis, from a patient treated with antithyroid drugs. Receptor source: a woman aged 50 to 60 with Graves disease.

This clonotype was detected ten times or more. The V gene is TRBV7-2, the J gene TRBJ1-4; D is undetermined. Germline loops: CDR1 SGHTA, CDR2 FQGNSA. The CDR3 runs 15 residues. The V end was cut by 3 bases, the J end by 0 bases, with 8 bases between. The chain's CDR3 is CASSLVRTTNEKLFF. In DNA form, the CDR3 reads TGTGCCAGCAGCTTGGTCCGTACAACTAATGAAAAACTGTTTTTT.

This clonotype was observed at least ten times. V gene TRBV2 combines with J gene TRBJ2-7; D might be TRBD1 (6 bases). V lost 6 bases and J lost 2, with 14 bases in between. The germline CDR1 and CDR2 sequences are SNHLY and FYNNEI. CDR3 length: 14 amino acids. The CDR3 sequence is CASSDDRRTYEQYF. Written as DNA, the CDR3 is TGTGCCAGCAGCGATGACAGGCGAACCTACGAGCAGTACTTC.

The CDR3 DNA sequence: TGTGCCAGCAGCTTCGTGCACAGGGCGTCTCGGAATTCACCCCTCCACTTT. Its protein is CASSFVHRASRNSPLHF. The rearrangement joins TRBV7-9 to TRBJ1-6; tentative D call: TRBD1 (6 bases). The V end lost 3 bases, the J end lost 7 bases, and 19 bases lay between the germline ends. The CDR3 runs to 17 residues. CDR1 is SEHNR and CDR2 is FQNEAQ in the germline V gene (reference sequence).

The sample holds many counts of this clonotype. The rearrangement links TRBV28 to TRBJ2-1, with 9 positions matching TRBD2. The germline V gene encodes CDR1 MDHEN and CDR2 SYDVKM. V trimming: 4 bases; J trimming: 9 bases; junction bases outside the gene matches: 13. The CDR3 loop spans 16 amino acids. In DNA, the CDR3 is TGTGCCAGCAGTTCCATTAGCGGGAGCTCCAGGGTTGAGCAGTTCTTC. Its protein product is CASSSISGSSRVEQFF.

This clonotype occurred many times. The J gene is TRBJ2-3, the V gene TRBV20-1; D uncertain. CDR1 is DFQATT and CDR2 is SNEGSKA in the germline V gene (reference sequence). The ends were cut back, 6 bases at V and 1 base at J, with 17 bases in the middle. This CDR3 is built from 15 residues. The CDR3 region is CSATHSRWGTDTQYF. The DNA for the CDR3 is TGCAGTGCCACCCACAGCCGGTGGGGCACAGATACGCAGTATTTT.

This clonotype was seen only a few times. This chain connects TRBV6-1 to TRBJ2-2, with TRBD2 matching 10 bases. V dropped 6 bases and J dropped 6; count of bases not matched to a gene: 10. The CDR3 extends over 16 amino acids. In germline, CDR1 is MNHNS, CDR2 SASEGT. CDR3 DNA sequence: TGTGCCAGCAGCCCGCGAGCGGGAGGGCCGGCCGGGGAGCTGTTTTTT. Its translation is CASSPRAGGPAGELFF.

This clonotype was observed at least ten times. The gene calls are TRBV7-3 and TRBJ1-5; TRBD1 is a possible D gene (6 bases). There are 16 residues in the CDR3. Trimming left V 4 bases short and J 3 bases short, with 16 bases between. Germline V gene sequence: CDR1 SGHTA, CDR2 FQGTGA. The CDR3 DNA reads as TGTGCCAGCAGCTCGCTCACAGGGAACTACAATCAGCCCCAGCATTTT. It codes for CASSSLTGNYNQPQHF.

This clonotype was seen a handful of times. This chain joins TRBV7-6 and TRBJ1-5; no definite D call. Germline V CDR1 and CDR2: SGHVS, FNYEAQ. The CDR3 is 17 amino acids. V lost 0 bases to trimming and J lost 1 base, with 13 bases between them. The CDR3 region is CASSLAARMISNQPQHF. CDR3 nucleotides: TGTGCCAGCAGCTTAGCGGCCAGGATGATAAGCAATCAGCCCCAGCATTTT.

The chain joins TRBV30 to TRBJ1-1; D uncertain. The CDR3 is 16 residues long. V was trimmed by 4 bases and J by 1 base, leaving 19 bases between them. Germline assignment: CDR1 GTSNPN and CDR2 SVGIG (reference sequence). CDR3 in amino acids: CAWKKAGRHRNTEAFF. DNA for the CDR3: TGTGCCTGGAAGAAAGCCGGGAGACATAGGAACACTGAAGCTTTCTTT.

V gene TRBV28 combines with J gene TRBJ2-7; D tentatively fits TRBD1 or TRBD2 (6 bases each). Per germline, CDR1 MDHEN and CDR2 SYDVKM. The CDR3 loop spans 14 amino acids. V was trimmed by 5 bases and J by 4 bases, leaving 15 bases between them. CDR3 residues: CASSIGGPLYEQYF. DNA of the CDR3: TGTGCCAGCAGTATCGGGGGCCCTTTATACGAGCAGTACTTC.

For this clonotype: A much larger clone sits a single nucleotide away, making a read error possible. This rearrangement joins TRBV5-1 to TRBJ1-1; 7 nucleotides match TRBD1. The CDR3 sequence is 11 residues long. V trimming: 7 bases; J trimming: 7 bases; junction bases outside the gene matches: 4. Per the germline V gene, CDR1 is SGHRS and CDR2 is YFSETQ. CDR3 sequence: CASARDSEAFF. The CDR3 DNA follows: TGCGCCAGCGCCCGGGACAGTGAAGCTTTCTTT.

Many counts were recorded for this clonotype. V is TRBV29-1 and J is TRBJ2-5; D is perhaps TRBD2 (6 bases). V was pared by 4 bases and J by 1 base, with 13 bases between. Germline-derived CDR1 and CDR2 are SQVTM and ANQGSEA. The CDR3 loop spans 14 amino acids. CDR3 amino acids: CSVVFLAAQETQYF. CDR3 coding DNA: TGCAGCGTTGTGTTCTTAGCGGCCCAAGAGACCCAGTACTTC.